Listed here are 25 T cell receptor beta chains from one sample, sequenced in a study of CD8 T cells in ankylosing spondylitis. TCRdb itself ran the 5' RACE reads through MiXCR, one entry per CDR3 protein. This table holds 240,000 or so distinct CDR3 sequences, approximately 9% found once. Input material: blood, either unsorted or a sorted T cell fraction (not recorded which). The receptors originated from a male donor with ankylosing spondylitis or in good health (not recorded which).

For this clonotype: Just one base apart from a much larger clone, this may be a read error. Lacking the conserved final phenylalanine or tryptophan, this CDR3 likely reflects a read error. The CDR3, as DNA: TGTGCCAGCTCGAGCTTGGTGACTAGCGGGGGGCCAGGATCCGGGGAGCTGTTTCTT. Encoded protein: CASSSLVTSGGPGSGELFL. The chain carries TRBV5-6 and TRBJ2-2; TRBD2 matches at 13 bases. This CDR3 region has 19 residues. The ends lost 7 bases at V and 6 bases at J; junction bases unmatched: 18. The V gene's germline CDR1 is SGHDT and CDR2 YYEEEE.

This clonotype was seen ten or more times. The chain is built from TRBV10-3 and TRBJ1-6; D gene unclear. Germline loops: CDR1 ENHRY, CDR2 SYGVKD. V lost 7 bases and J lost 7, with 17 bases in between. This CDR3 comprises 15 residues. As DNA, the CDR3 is TGTGCCATCAAAGGGTGCGGCCCCTGGAATTCACCCCTCCACTTT. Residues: CAIKGCGPWNSPLHF.

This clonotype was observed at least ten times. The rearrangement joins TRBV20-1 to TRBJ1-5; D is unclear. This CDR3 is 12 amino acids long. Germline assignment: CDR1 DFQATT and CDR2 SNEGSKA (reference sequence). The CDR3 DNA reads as TGCAGCGTCCGGGAAAGCAATCAGCCCCAGCATTTT. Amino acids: CSVRESNQPQHF.

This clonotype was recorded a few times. This CDR3 is CASSSSGGGVLYEQYF. The CDR3 DNA follows: TGTGCCAGCAGCTCCAGTGGCGGGGGAGTATTGTACGAGCAGTACTTC. The chain links TRBV7-9 to TRBJ2-7; 7 nucleotides line up with TRBD2. CDR1 and CDR2 from the germline V gene are SEHNR and FQNEAQ (reference sequence). V shed 4 bases, J shed 4 bases, and the junction held 13 bases outside the gene matches. The CDR3 covers 16 residues.

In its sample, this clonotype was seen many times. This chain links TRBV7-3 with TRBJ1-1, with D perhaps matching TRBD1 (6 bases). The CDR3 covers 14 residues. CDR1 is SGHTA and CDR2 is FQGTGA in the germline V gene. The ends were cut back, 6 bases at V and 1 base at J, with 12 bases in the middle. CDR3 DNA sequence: TGTGCCAGCAGTACAGGGAGTAGGAACACTGAAGCTTTCTTT. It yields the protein CASSTGSRNTEAFF.

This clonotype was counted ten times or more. The CDR3: CASRQTGGGSEGYTF. The CDR3 region has the DNA TGCGCCAGCAGACAAACAGGGGGAGGGTCGGAAGGCTACACCTTC. V is TRBV5-1 and J is TRBJ1-2, with TRBD1 matching 8 bases. J lost 8 bases, V lost 5 bases, and 14 bases had no gene match. The germline gives CDR1 SGHRS, CDR2 YFSETQ. The length of the CDR3 is 15 residues.

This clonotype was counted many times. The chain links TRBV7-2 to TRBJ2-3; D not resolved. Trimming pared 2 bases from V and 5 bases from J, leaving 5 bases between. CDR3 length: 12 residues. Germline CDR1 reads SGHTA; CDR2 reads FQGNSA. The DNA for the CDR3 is TGTGCCAGCAGCTTATGGGTAGATACGCAGTATTTT. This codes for CASSLWVDTQYF.

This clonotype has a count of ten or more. The CDR3: CATSRLENEQFF. The CDR3 DNA is TGTGCCACCAGCCGACTTGAAAATGAGCAGTTCTTC. V is TRBV24-1 and J is TRBJ2-1; no clear D. This CDR3 region has 12 residues. Germline lookup yields CDR1 KGHDR and CDR2 SFDVKD. Trimming removed 7 bases at V and 7 bases at J, with 10 bases between.

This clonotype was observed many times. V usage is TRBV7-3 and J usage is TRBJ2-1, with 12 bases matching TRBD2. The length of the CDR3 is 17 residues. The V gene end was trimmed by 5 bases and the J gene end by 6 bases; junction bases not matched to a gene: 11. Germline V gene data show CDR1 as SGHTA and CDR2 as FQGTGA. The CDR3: CASSPTSGRTRGNEQFF. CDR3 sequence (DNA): TGTGCCAGCAGCCCCACTAGCGGGAGGACCCGAGGCAATGAGCAGTTCTTC.

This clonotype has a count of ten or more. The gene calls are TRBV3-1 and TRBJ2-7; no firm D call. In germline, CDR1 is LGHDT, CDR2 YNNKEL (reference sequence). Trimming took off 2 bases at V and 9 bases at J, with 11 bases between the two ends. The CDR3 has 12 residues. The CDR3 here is CASSQSRTGQYF. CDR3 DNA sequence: TGTGCCAGCAGCCAATCCCGGACGGGGCAGTACTTC.

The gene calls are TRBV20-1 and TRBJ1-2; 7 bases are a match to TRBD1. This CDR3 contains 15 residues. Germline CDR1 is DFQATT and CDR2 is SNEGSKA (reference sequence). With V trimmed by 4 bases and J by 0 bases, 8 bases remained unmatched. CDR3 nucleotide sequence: TGCAGTGCTACCTCCATGACAGGGCCTAACTATGGCTACACCTTC. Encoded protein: CSATSMTGPNYGYTF.

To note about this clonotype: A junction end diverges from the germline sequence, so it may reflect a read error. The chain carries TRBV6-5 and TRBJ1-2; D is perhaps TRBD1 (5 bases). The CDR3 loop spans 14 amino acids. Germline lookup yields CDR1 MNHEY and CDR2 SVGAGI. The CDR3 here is CASSDSGARDGYTF. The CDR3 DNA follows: TGTGCCAGCAGTGACTCGGGTGCCAGGGATGGCTACACCTTC.

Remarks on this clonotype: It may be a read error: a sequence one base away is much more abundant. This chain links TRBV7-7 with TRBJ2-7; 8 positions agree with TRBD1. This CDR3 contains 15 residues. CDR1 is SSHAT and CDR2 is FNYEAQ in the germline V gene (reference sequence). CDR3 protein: CASSLGTGATYQQYF. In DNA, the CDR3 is TGTGCTAGCAGCTTAGGGACAGGAGCTACCTACCAGCAGTACTTC.

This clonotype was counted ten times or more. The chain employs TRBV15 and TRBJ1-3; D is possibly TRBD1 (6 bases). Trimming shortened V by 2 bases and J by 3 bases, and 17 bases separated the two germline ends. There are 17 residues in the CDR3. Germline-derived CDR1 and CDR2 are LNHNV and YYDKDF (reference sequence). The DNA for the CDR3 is TGTGCCACCAGCAGATCCCTCTGGGGGCAGGATGGAAACACCATATATTTT. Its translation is CATSRSLWGQDGNTIYF.

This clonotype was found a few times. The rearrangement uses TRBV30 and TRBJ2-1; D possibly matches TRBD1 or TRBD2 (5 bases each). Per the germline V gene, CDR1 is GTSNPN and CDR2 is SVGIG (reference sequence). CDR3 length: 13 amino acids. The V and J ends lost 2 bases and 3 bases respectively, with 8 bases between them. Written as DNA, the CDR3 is TGTGCCTGGAGTTGGGACGACTACAATGAGCAGTTCTTC. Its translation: CAWSWDDYNEQFF.

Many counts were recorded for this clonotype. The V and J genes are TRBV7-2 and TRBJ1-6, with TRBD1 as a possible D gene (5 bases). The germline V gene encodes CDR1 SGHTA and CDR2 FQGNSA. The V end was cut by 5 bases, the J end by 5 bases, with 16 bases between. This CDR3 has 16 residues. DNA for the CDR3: TGTGCCAGCAGCCACCTTTGGGGGTCCAATAATTCACCCCTCCACTTT. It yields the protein CASSHLWGSNNSPLHF.

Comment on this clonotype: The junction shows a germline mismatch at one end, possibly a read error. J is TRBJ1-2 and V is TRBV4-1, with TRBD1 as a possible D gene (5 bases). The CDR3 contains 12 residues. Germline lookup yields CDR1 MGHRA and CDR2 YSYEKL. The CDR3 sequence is CASSLSGTPGVF. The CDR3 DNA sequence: TGCGCCAGCAGCCTGTCAGGGACGCCGGGGGTCTTC.

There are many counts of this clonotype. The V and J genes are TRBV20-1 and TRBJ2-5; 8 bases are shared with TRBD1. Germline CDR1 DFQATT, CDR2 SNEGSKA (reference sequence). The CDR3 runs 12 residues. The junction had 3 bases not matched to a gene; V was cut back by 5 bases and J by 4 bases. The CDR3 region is CSAGQGRETQYF. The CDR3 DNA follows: TGCAGTGCTGGACAGGGACGAGAGACCCAGTACTTC.

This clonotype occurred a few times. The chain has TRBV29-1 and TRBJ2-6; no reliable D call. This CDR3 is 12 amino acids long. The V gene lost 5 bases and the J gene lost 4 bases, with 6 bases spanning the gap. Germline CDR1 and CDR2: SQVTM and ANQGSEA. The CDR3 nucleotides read TGCAGCGTTCGGTCCGGGGCCAACGTCCTGACTTTC. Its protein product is CSVRSGANVLTF.

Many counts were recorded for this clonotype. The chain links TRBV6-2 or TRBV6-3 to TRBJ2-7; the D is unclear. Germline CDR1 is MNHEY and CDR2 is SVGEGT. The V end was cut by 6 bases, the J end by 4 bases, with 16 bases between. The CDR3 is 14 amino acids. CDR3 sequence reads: CASSTHGPMYEQYF. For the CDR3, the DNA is TGTGCCAGCAGCACCCACGGACCTATGTACGAGCAGTACTTC.

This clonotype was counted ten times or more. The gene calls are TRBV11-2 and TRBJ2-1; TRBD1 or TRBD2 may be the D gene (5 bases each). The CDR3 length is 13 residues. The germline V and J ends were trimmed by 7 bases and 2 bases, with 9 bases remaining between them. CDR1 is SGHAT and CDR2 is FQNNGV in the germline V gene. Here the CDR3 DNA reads TGTGCCAGCACCCCGGGGCCCTACAATGAGCAGTTCTTC. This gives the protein CASTPGPYNEQFF.

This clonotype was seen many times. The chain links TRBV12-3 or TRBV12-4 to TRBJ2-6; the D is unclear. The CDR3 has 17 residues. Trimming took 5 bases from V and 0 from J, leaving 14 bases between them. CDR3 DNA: TGTGCCAGCAGTGGCCTAGGACGGTTCTCTGGGGCCAACGTCCTGACTTTC. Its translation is CASSGLGRFSGANVLTF.

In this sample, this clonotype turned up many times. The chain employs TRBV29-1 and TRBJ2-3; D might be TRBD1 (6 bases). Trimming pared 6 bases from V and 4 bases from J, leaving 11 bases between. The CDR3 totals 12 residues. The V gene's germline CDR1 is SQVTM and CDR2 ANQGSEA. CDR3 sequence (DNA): TGCAGCGTCACATGGACAGCAGATACGCAGTATTTT. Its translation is CSVTWTADTQYF.

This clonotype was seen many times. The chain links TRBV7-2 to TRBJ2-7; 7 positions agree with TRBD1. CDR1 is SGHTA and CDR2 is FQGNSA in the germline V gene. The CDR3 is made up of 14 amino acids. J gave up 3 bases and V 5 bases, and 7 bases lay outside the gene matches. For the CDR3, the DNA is TGTGCCAGCAGCGTTCAGACAGGGAACTACGAGCAGTACTTC. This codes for CASSVQTGNYEQYF.

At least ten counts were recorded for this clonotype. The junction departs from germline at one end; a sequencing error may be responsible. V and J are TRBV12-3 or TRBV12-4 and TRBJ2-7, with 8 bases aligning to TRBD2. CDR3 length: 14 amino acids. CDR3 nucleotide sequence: TGTGCCAGCAGTCTAGCGGGCGGAACCTACGAGCAGTACTTC. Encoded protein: CASSLAGGTYEQYF.